This T cell receptor (beta chain) derives from a study of OX40 agonist ivuxolimab in advanced cancers. Study at large: Those enrolled were 70% to 85% male, with a mean age of 60 years and ages from roughly 23 to 80.

Sequencing used immunoSEQ multiplex PCR; TCRdb keeps in-frame clones, though not all of them. The sample consists of around 99,000 clones, 80% to 95% of them appearing once. The V and J ends lost 6 bases and 1 base respectively, with 24 bases between them. Germline-derived CDR1 and CDR2 are LNHDA and SQIVND (reference sequence). This CDR3 comprises 18 residues. Source: CD4+ or CD8+ T cells sorted from blood, taken in a trial of the OX40 agonist ivuxolimab. The TCR comes from an adult with an advanced solid tumor such as melanoma, head and neck, liver or kidney cancer. The rearrangement links TRBV19 to TRBJ2-5; a possible D gene is TRBD1 (5 bases). CDR3 DNA sequence: TGTGCCAGTAGATCCCAGGCAGGGCTTGGAACCCGCCAAGAGACCCAGTACTTC. Translated: CASRSQAGLGTRQETQYF.